This entry describes one TCR beta chain. CDR3 length: 14 residues. The germline V and J ends were trimmed by 4 bases and 3 bases, with 11 bases remaining between them. Germline values: CDR1 LNHDA, CDR2 SQIVND (reference sequence). Libraries were prepared by immunoSEQ multiplex PCR; TCRdb keeps only in-frame clonotypes and omits some of them. The sample carries about 2,600 clones, around 84% recorded once. The sample originates from a study of somatic mutations in cytotoxic T cells in rheumatoid arthritis. The chain carries TRBV19 and TRBJ2-3, with D possibly TRBD1 on 6 matching bases. The receptor was derived from a man aged 60 to 69 with rheumatoid arthritis. Source material: CD8+ T cells sorted from blood. CDR3 loop: CASSTIQGTDTQYF. DNA of the CDR3: TGTGCCAGTAGTACTATACAGGGAACAGATACGCAGTATTTT.